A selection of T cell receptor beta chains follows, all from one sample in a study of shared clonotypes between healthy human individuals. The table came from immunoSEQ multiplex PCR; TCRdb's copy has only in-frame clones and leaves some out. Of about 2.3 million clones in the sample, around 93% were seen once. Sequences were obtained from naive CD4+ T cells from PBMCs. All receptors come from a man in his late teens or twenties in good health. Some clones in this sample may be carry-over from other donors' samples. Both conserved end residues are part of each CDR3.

CDR3 protein: CASSIGTGQETQYF
J gene: TRBJ2-5
V gene: TRBV7-2

CDR3 protein: CASSLEQGGINEQFF
J gene: TRBJ2-1
V gene: TRBV5-4

CDR3 protein: CASSFQYQETQYF
J gene: TRBJ2-5
V gene: TRBV11-3

CDR3 protein: CASSQVPGLATGELFF
J gene: TRBJ2-2
V gene: TRBV14

CDR3 protein: CASSLSGTQSSGANVLTF
J gene: TRBJ2-6
V gene: TRBV7-6

CDR3 protein: CASSLGGFTDTQYF
J gene: TRBJ2-3
V gene: TRBV7-7

CDR3 protein: CAGTQGAGNEQFF
J gene: TRBJ2-1
V gene: TRBV10-2

CDR3 protein: CAWSVRGGDTQYF
J gene: TRBJ2-3
V gene: TRBV30

CDR3 protein: CASSQGYTEAFF
J gene: TRBJ1-1
V gene: TRBV6-1

CDR3 protein: CASSTFTSGSYEQYF
J gene: TRBJ2-7
V gene: TRBV28

CDR3 protein: CASIRVGRNAGELFF
J gene: TRBJ2-2
V gene: TRBV19

CDR3 protein: CASSTRDSYEQYF
J gene: TRBJ2-7
V gene: TRBV7-9

CDR3 protein: CASSWRLGVGGSGDEQYF
J gene: TRBJ2-7
V gene: TRBV5-1

CDR3 protein: CASSLGAGDPTEAFF
J gene: TRBJ1-1
V gene: TRBV5-1

CDR3 protein: CASSLVSLSMNTEAFF
J gene: TRBJ1-1
V gene: TRBV5-1

CDR3 protein: CASSDPGLAGGETQYF
J gene: TRBJ2-5
V gene: TRBV6-1

CDR3 protein: CASSPSQGANEKLFF
J gene: TRBJ1-4
V gene: TRBV28

CDR3 protein: CASSINPGQFYF
J gene: TRBJ2-7
V gene: TRBV6-5

CDR3 protein: CASSHDRGGVNTEAFF
J gene: TRBJ1-1
V gene: TRBV28

CDR3 protein: CASSWTGGGNQPQHF
J gene: TRBJ1-5
V gene: TRBV5-6

CDR3 protein: CANSDSGQVEAFF
J gene: TRBJ1-1
V gene: TRBV10-2

CDR3 protein: CASRPSAVQPQHF
J gene: TRBJ1-5
V gene: TRBV28

CDR3 protein: CASSPGNEQFF
J gene: TRBJ2-1
V gene: TRBV7-9

CDR3 protein: CASSRMTDSNQPQHF
J gene: TRBJ1-5
V gene: TRBV19

CDR3 protein: CASSEPELAGGWETQYF
J gene: TRBJ2-5
V gene: TRBV6-1

CDR3 protein: CASSFRPFTPSYNEQFF
J gene: TRBJ2-1
V gene: TRBV28

CDR3 protein: CASTSSRTGPREKLFF
J gene: TRBJ1-4
V gene: TRBV19

CDR3 protein: CASSLSGLSYEQYF
J gene: TRBJ2-7
V gene: TRBV5-1

CDR3 protein: CASSLSGLYEQYF
J gene: TRBJ2-7
V gene: TRBV6-5

CDR3 protein: CASSMSTGTYSNQPQHF
J gene: TRBJ1-5
V gene: TRBV19

CDR3 protein: CASSRTTGSYGYTF
J gene: TRBJ1-2
V gene: TRBV6-6

CDR3 protein: CASRGFDTDSQPQHF
J gene: TRBJ1-5
V gene: TRBV19

CDR3 protein: CASSPLTSGRAKSNEQFF
J gene: TRBJ2-1
V gene: TRBV4-2

CDR3 protein: CASSRRRNSNQPQHF
J gene: TRBJ1-5
V gene: TRBV6-5

CDR3 protein: CASSVTGQGEGGYTF
J gene: TRBJ1-2
V gene: TRBV9